This T cell receptor beta chain is drawn from a study of blood T cell repertoires in COVID-19. In the study overall: Collection of acute and convalescent COVID-19 samples took place in the United States, Italy and Spain. T cells, B-cell-depleted T cells, or PBMCs supplied cDNA or gDNA.

Original data processing: Amplified reference gene primers provided the basis for estimating nucleated cell counts. The protocol was immunoSEQ multiplex PCR, while the TCRdb copy is restricted to in-frame clones and leaves out a portion. V, J and clone size are those of that table, while D and trimming were read from the DNA. The table lists around 52,000 clones, roughly 87% of them singletons. This clone was observed once. CDR3 length: 15 amino acids. Per the germline V gene, CDR1 is SGHRS and CDR2 is YFSETQ. Trimming pared 0 bases from V and 8 bases from J, leaving 15 bases between. Sequenced: peripheral blood. This clonotype originated in a woman aged 80 or older with acute or convalescent COVID-19. The rearrangement joins TRBV5-1 to TRBJ2-1; TRBD1 is a possible D gene (6 bases). The CDR3 DNA sequence: TGCGCCAGCAGCTTGGCTTTAGGGGGTAGCGATGAGCAGTTCTTC. This encodes CASSLALGGSDEQFF.